This TCR beta chain was sequenced in a study of T-cell memory formation after mild COVID-19. Study-wide results and caveats: Later expanders leaned CD4+, whereas day 15 to 85 contracting clones were balanced CD4/CD8.

TCRdb reprocessed the 5' RACE reads via MiXCR and lists one record per CDR3 protein. This sample has some 190,000 distinct CDR3 sequences, with around 17% found just once. The J segment lost 5 bases and the V segment lost 1 base, leaving 8 bases of the junction unmatched. The V gene's germline CDR1 is SGHRS and CDR2 YFSETQ. CDR3 length: 15 amino acids. This clonotype has a handful of counts. Its target is unknown. This chain links TRBV5-1 with TRBJ2-5; 7 bases agree with TRBD1. Sequencing was performed on PBMCs or a T cell subset sorted from them (not recorded which). The TCR sequence derives from an adult woman who had mild COVID-19 (a few samples of this study predate the infection). Cell type and time point are not known. CDR3 amino acids: CASSLWGQPRETQYF. The CDR3 bases are TGCGCCAGCAGCTTGTGGGGACAGCCTCGGGAGACCCAGTACTTC.